This TCR beta chain appears in the sequencing data of a study of CD8 T cells in Susac syndrome. Study outcomes and limitations: The authors acknowledged that their TCR sequencing and HLA analysis involved a relatively small number of individuals.

An amount of RNA that ranged from 0.5 to 1 ug was reverse transcribed with random hexamers. Coverage of TCR beta CDR3 amplification by immunoSEQ multiplex PCR extended to 54 Vbeta and 13 Jbeta. MiXCR, applied by TCRdb to the immunoSEQ multiplex PCR reads, yields one record per CDR3 protein. The sample lists 170,000 or so distinct CDR3 sequences; approximately 95% were seen once. Of note for this clonotype: Its antigen is still unknown.

The sample consisted of CD4+ T cells from PBMCs. The TCR originated in a human donor with multiple sclerosis.

Written as DNA, the CDR3 is TGCAGTGTAACCGGGACTAGCGGGTACGAGCAGTACTTC. Its translation: CSVTGTSGYEQYF. V gene TRBV20-1 combines with J gene TRBJ2-7; 12 nucleotides agree with TRBD2. J was trimmed by 4 bases and V by 7 bases; bases with no gene match: 5. Germline CDR1 is DFQATT and CDR2 is SNEGSKA (reference sequence). The CDR3 spans 13 residues.